Following are 7 T cell receptor beta chains from one sample sequenced in a study of T cells in Graves' hyperthyroidism and ophthalmopathy. Using RNA transcripts as the source, TCR beta CDR3 regions were amplified. HTBI primers were the set used in a first-round RT-PCR of the TCR CDR3. From the multiplex PCR reads, TCRdb called clonotypes with MiXCR, one entry per CDR3 protein. The table has approximately 430,000 distinct CDR3 sequences, roughly 15% seen once. Sequencing was performed on blood. The source is a man between 18 and 29 years old with Graves' ophthalmopathy.

The V gene is TRBV7-9, the J gene TRBJ1-1; D not resolved. V was cut by 5 bases and J by 4 bases, with 20 bases left in between. CDR1 SEHNR and CDR2 FQNEAQ come from the germline V gene (reference sequence). The CDR3 runs to 16 residues. The CDR3 sequence is CASSTLRTEDITEAFF. The CDR3 coding sequence is TGTGCCAGCAGCACTCTAAGGACGGAAGATATCACTGAAGCTTTCTTT.

Details on this clonotype: This could be a read error, since a much larger clone is one nucleotide away. The chain carries TRBV27 and TRBJ2-1; D gene unclear. The CDR3 is 14 residues long. Per germline, CDR1 MNHEY and CDR2 SMNVEV (reference sequence). CDR3 coding DNA: TGTGCCAGCAGCCCAATGAGCTCCTACGATGAGCAGTTCTTC. It is translated as CASSPMSSYDEQFF.

This clonotype occurred a few times. This chain links TRBV19 with TRBJ1-1; 7 nucleotides agree with TRBD1. Germline loops: CDR1 LNHDA, CDR2 SQIVND (reference sequence). The CDR3 runs 15 residues. The ends lost 9 bases at V and 2 bases at J; junction bases unmatched: 12. The DNA for the CDR3 is TGTGCCAGCAGAGGAGGGGGCGAGGTCAACACTGAAGCTTTCTTT. It yields the protein CASRGGGEVNTEAFF.

The rearrangement uses TRBV6-1 and TRBJ2-3; D unresolved. CDR3 length: 16 amino acids. V lost 6 bases and J 0 bases, leaving 16 bases between the germline ends. The germline V gene has CDR1 MNHNS and CDR2 SASEGT. The CDR3 spells CASRGTGSGSTDTQYF. CDR3 bases: TGTGCCAGCAGGGGAACGGGCAGTGGGAGCACAGATACGCAGTATTTT.

The J gene is TRBJ2-3, the V gene TRBV9; D perhaps matches TRBD1 (5 bases). This CDR3 spans 16 amino acids. The germline CDR1 and CDR2 sequences are SGDLS and YYNGEE. Trimming took off 0 bases at V and 3 bases at J, with 14 bases between the two ends. CDR3 DNA sequence: TGTGCCAGCAGCGTAGGGGGCAGGGCAGGTACAGATACGCAGTATTTT. Amino acid sequence: CASSVGGRAGTDTQYF.

Points on this clonotype: This sequence may be a read error, since a much larger clone differs from it by one base. This chain connects TRBV2 to TRBJ1-6, with D perhaps matching TRBD1 (5 bases). The germline V gene has CDR1 SNHLY and CDR2 FYNNEI. V was cut by 4 bases and J by 9 bases, with 16 bases left in between. The CDR3 totals 15 residues. The CDR3: CASSGARQGGSPLHF. CDR3 coding DNA: TGTGCCAGCAGTGGAGCGCGGCAGGGAGGTTCACCCCTCCACTTT.

This clonotype was recorded many times. The V call is TRBV15, the J call TRBJ2-7, with 7 nucleotides matching TRBD2. Germline-derived CDR1 and CDR2 are LNHNV and YYDKDF (reference sequence). With 1 base clipped from V and 4 bases from J, the junction kept 4 bases outside the gene matches. This CDR3 spans 14 amino acids. The CDR3 region is CATSRGGLDYEQYF. The CDR3 region has the DNA TGTGCCACCAGCAGAGGTGGACTAGATTACGAGCAGTACTTC.